These 29 T cell receptor beta chains came from one sample sequenced in a study of blood T cell repertoires in COVID-19. Repertoires were generated with immunoSEQ multiplex PCR, while TCRdb's copy carries only in-frame clones and drops some. The sample holds about 480,000 clones; around 88% are singletons and the top ten take around 12%. The sample was peripheral blood. These TCRs come from a woman aged 45-65 years with COVID-19, enrolled during active disease.

The V call is TRBV5-4, the J call TRBJ2-7; 7 bases are shared with TRBD1. Per the germline V gene, CDR1 is SGHNT and CDR2 is YYREEE (reference sequence). Trimming removed 4 bases from V and 0 bases from J; junction bases left unmatched: 7. The CDR3 consists of 15 residues. CDR3 nucleotide sequence: TGTGCCAGCAGCGGCCGACAGGGCCTCTCCTACGAGCAGTACTTC. It encodes CASSGRQGLSYEQYF.

The V and J genes are TRBV19 and TRBJ2-5, with TRBD1 as a possible D gene (6 bases). Per the germline V gene, CDR1 is LNHDA and CDR2 is SQIVND (reference sequence). Trimming cost V 3 bases and J 5 bases, with 10 bases left between them. The CDR3 runs to 13 residues. CDR3 sequence: CASSIGQGETQYF. DNA of the CDR3: TGTGCCAGTAGTATCGGCCAGGGGGAGACCCAGTACTTC.

The V gene is TRBV6-6, the J gene TRBJ1-5; D remains ambiguous. The germline CDR1 and CDR2 sequences are MNHNY and SVGAGI (reference sequence). CDR3 size: 15 residues. V was clipped by 7 bases and J by 7 bases, with 20 bases between them. Written as DNA, the CDR3 is TGTGCCAGCATGAGAGGTCGGGGAGTAGGCCAGCCCCAGCATTTT. It is translated as CASMRGRGVGQPQHF.

The rearrangement links TRBV7-2 to TRBJ2-5; the D gene is possibly TRBD1 (5 bases). The CDR3 extends over 15 amino acids. Deletions cut 4 bases from V and 0 bases from J, with 12 bases between. Germline CDR1 and CDR2: SGHTA and FQGNSA. The CDR3 is CASSSRTRYQETQYF. The CDR3 nucleotides are TGTGCCAGCAGCTCACGGACACGGTACCAAGAGACCCAGTACTTC.

The genes are TRBV6-5 and TRBJ2-1, with 8 bases matching TRBD2. CDR3 size: 15 residues. The junction had 10 bases not matched to a gene; V was cut back by 5 bases and J by 7 bases. The germline CDR1 and CDR2 sequences are MNHEY and SVGAGI. CDR3 in amino acids: CASSPRTAGGNEQFF. CDR3 in DNA: TGTGCCAGCAGTCCTAGGACGGCGGGGGGAAATGAGCAGTTCTTC.

The rearrangement links TRBV9 to TRBJ2-1; the D gene is possibly TRBD2 (6 bases). There are 18 residues in the CDR3. CDR1 and CDR2 (germline): SGDLS, YYNGEE. The ends were cut back, 0 bases at V and 4 bases at J, with 20 bases in the middle. CDR3 region: CASSVGGGKGSSYNEQFF. CDR3 nucleotide sequence: TGTGCCAGCAGCGTAGGTGGGGGGAAGGGTAGTTCGTACAATGAGCAGTTCTTC.

The V call is TRBV19, the J call TRBJ2-3, with 9 nucleotides matching TRBD1. The junction had 11 bases not matched to a gene; V was cut back by 6 bases and J by 4 bases. This CDR3 is 16 amino acids long. Germline V lookup: CDR1 LNHDA, CDR2 SQIVND (reference sequence). The CDR3 DNA reads as TGTGCCAGTAGCCTACCGGGACAGGGAAGCGCAGATACGCAGTATTTT. Amino acids: CASSLPGQGSADTQYF.

This clone was detected a few times. This CDR3 is CASSFGENTEAFF. In DNA, the CDR3 is TGTGCCAGCAGCTTCGGGGAGAACACTGAAGCTTTCTTT. The chain combines TRBV7-9 with TRBJ1-1; D remains ambiguous. V lost 3 bases to trimming and J lost 1 base, with 6 bases between them. The CDR3 loop spans 13 amino acids. The germline V gene has CDR1 SEHNR and CDR2 FQNEAQ (reference sequence).

J is TRBJ2-3 and V is TRBV11-3, with 8 positions matching TRBD1. Trimming took 5 bases from V and 5 from J; bases not matched to a gene: 6. Germline loops: CDR1 SGHNT, CDR2 YENEEA. CDR3 length: 14 residues. CDR3 residues: CASSRQGIEDTQYF. Written as DNA, the CDR3 is TGTGCCAGCAGCCGACAGGGGATCGAAGATACGCAGTATTTT. The full variable domain, completed using reference TRBV11-3 and TRBJ2-3, is EAGVVQSPRYKIIEKKQPVAFWCNPISGHNTLYWYLQNLGQGPELLIRYENEEAVDDSQLPKDRFSAERLKGVDSTLKIQPAELGDSAVYLCASSRQGIEDTQYFGPGTRLTVL.

CDR3 in amino acids: CASSRGGGGSTNEQFF. CDR3 in DNA: TGTGCCAGCAGCCGCGGGGGCGGGGGATCCACGAATGAGCAGTTCTTC. The chain links TRBV7-2 to TRBJ2-1; D might be TRBD2 (7 bases). Trimming took off 5 bases at V and 7 bases at J, with 21 bases between the two ends. Germline-derived CDR1 and CDR2 are SGHTA and FQGNSA. CDR3 length: 16 residues.

This chain connects TRBV18 to TRBJ2-2, with 8 bases lining up with TRBD1. CDR1 is KGHSH and CDR2 is LQKENI in the germline V gene. The CDR3 extends over 16 amino acids. The V and J ends lost 0 bases and 6 bases, in that order; junction bases with no gene match: 6. The CDR3 here is CASSPPGQGASGELFF. CDR3 DNA: TGTGCCAGCTCACCACCGGGGCAGGGGGCCTCCGGGGAGCTGTTTTTT.

This sequence joins TRBV7-2 and TRBJ2-1; 7 nucleotides align to TRBD1. J gave up 6 bases and V 5 bases, and 10 bases lay outside the gene matches. Germline lookup yields CDR1 SGHTA and CDR2 FQGNSA. The CDR3 is 15 residues long. The CDR3 DNA follows: TGTGCCAGCAGCCCGACAGGGCTAATAATCAATGAGCAGTTCTTC. This translates into CASSPTGLIINEQFF.

The chain is built from TRBV13 and TRBJ2-2; TRBD2 matches 9 bases. Germline CDR1 PRHDT, CDR2 FYEKMQ (reference sequence). V shed 0 bases and J 4 bases; nucleotides not matched to a gene: 6. This CDR3 has 17 amino acids. The CDR3 DNA sequence: TGTGCCAGCAGCTTAGGCCTTGGGACTAGCAGCACCGGGGAGCTGTTTTTT. Its translation: CASSLGLGTSSTGELFF.

The chain joins TRBV18 to TRBJ1-3; 7 bases are shared with TRBD1. The germline V gene encodes CDR1 KGHSH and CDR2 LQKENI. The CDR3 totals 14 residues. Germline trimming cut 3 bases from V and 4 bases from J; bases unmatched to any gene: 3. CDR3 sequence reads: CASSPGQVGNTIYF. The CDR3, as DNA: TGTGCCAGCTCACCCGGACAGGTCGGAAACACCATATATTTT.

V and J are TRBV30 and TRBJ2-3, with 13 bases lining up with TRBD2. CDR3 length: 20 residues. With 2 bases clipped from V and 3 bases from J, the junction kept 17 bases outside the gene matches. The germline V gene encodes CDR1 GTSNPN and CDR2 SVGIG (reference sequence). The CDR3 region is CAWSPSGTSGAGKVTDTQYF. Written as DNA, the CDR3 is TGTGCCTGGAGTCCTTCGGGGACTAGCGGGGCCGGCAAGGTGACAGATACGCAGTATTTT.

The chain joins TRBV29-1 to TRBJ2-1; 7 positions agree with TRBD1. The CDR3 sequence is 16 residues long. The J segment lost 0 bases and the V segment lost 3 bases, leaving 8 bases of the junction unmatched. The germline V gene has CDR1 SQVTM and CDR2 ANQGSEA. The CDR3 spells CSVDNDRDISYNEQFF. The CDR3 DNA sequence: TGCAGCGTTGACAACGACAGGGACATCTCCTACAATGAGCAGTTCTTC.

The chain is built from TRBV4-2 and TRBJ1-1; D perhaps matches TRBD1 (5 bases). V gave up 3 bases and J gave up 4 bases, with 30 bases separating them. Germline V CDR1 and CDR2: LGHNA, YNFKEQ. The CDR3 is made up of 20 amino acids. CDR3 sequence reads: CASSQDFASNLGGASTEAFF. The CDR3 DNA reads as TGTGCCAGCAGCCAGGATTTTGCGTCTAACCTAGGTGGGGCATCCACTGAAGCTTTCTTT.

The rearrangement joins TRBV5-4 to TRBJ2-7; 9 nucleotides match TRBD1. This CDR3 has 14 residues. The ends lost 0 bases at V and 4 bases at J; junction bases unmatched: 2. CDR1 is SGHNT and CDR2 is YYREEE in the germline V gene (reference sequence). DNA for the CDR3: TGTGCCAGCAGCTTGGACAGGGGGCAGTACGAGCAGTACTTC. Translating gives CASSLDRGQYEQYF. The full variable domain, rest sourced from reference TRBV5-4 and TRBJ2-7, is ETGVTQSPTHLIKTRGQQVTLRCSSQSGHNTVSWYQQALGQGPQFIFQYYREEENGRGNFPPRFSGLQFPNYSSELNVNALELDDSALYLCASSLDRGQYEQYFGPGTRLTVT.

V usage is TRBV5-1 and J usage is TRBJ1-2; 8 bases line up with TRBD1. Germline-derived CDR1 and CDR2 are SGHRS and YFSETQ. J gave up 5 bases and V 10 bases, and 10 bases lay outside the gene matches. This CDR3 contains 13 residues. The CDR3 DNA follows: TGCGCCTCCCGCAATGACAGGGGATATGGCTACACCTTC. As protein: CASRNDRGYGYTF.

This chain links TRBV25-1 with TRBJ1-1, with 9 bases lining up with TRBD1. This CDR3 is built from 13 residues. The germline CDR1 and CDR2 sequences are MGHDK and SYGVNS. The ends lost 5 bases at V and 4 bases at J; junction bases unmatched: 2. CDR3 in amino acids: CASSKTGGTEAFF. As DNA, the CDR3 is TGTGCCAGCAGTAAGACAGGGGGCACTGAAGCTTTCTTT. Supplemented by reference TRBV25-1 and TRBJ1-1, the full variable domain reads EADIYQTPRYLVIGTGKKITLECSQTMGHDKMYWYQQDPGMELHLIHYSYGVNSTEKGDLSSESTVSRIRTEHFPLTLESARPSHTSQYLCASSKTGGTEAFFGQGTRLTVV.

V usage is TRBV3-1 (or the pseudogene TRBV3-2) and J usage is TRBJ2-5; 7 positions agree with TRBD1. V lost 0 bases and J lost 2; bases outside the gene matches: 3. CDR3 size: 15 residues. Germline values: CDR1 LGHDT, CDR2 YNNKEL (reference sequence). This CDR3 reads CASSQDGRGQETQYF. The CDR3 DNA is TGTGCCAGCAGCCAAGACGGCAGGGGGCAAGAGACCCAGTACTTC.

The V call is TRBV24-1, the J call TRBJ1-2; D perhaps matches TRBD1 (5 bases). The V end lost 4 bases, the J end lost 3 bases, and 14 bases lay between the germline ends. This CDR3 region has 15 residues. The germline V gene has CDR1 KGHDR and CDR2 SFDVKD. The DNA of the CDR3 is TGTGCCACCAGTGACCCCCGCAGGGTCGACTATGGCTACACCTTC. As protein: CATSDPRRVDYGYTF.

Only a few counts were recorded for this clone. This chain connects TRBV5-6 to TRBJ2-7; D not certain. With 1 base removed from V and 3 bases from J, the gap between germline ends came to 8 bases. The CDR3 spans 13 residues. Germline V lookup: CDR1 SGHDT, CDR2 YYEEEE. Here the CDR3 DNA reads TGTGCCAGCAGCTTGATAGCTGGCTACGAGCAGTACTTC. Translation gives CASSLIAGYEQYF.

The chain has TRBV11-3 and TRBJ2-7; 10 bases are a match to TRBD1. The J segment lost 5 bases and the V segment lost 5 bases, leaving 9 bases of the junction unmatched. The CDR3 loop spans 15 amino acids. In germline, CDR1 is SGHNT, CDR2 YENEEA. This chain's CDR3 is CASSQRTGGLDEQYF. CDR3 DNA: TGTGCCAGCAGCCAACGGACAGGGGGTTTGGACGAGCAGTACTTC.

The rearrangement uses TRBV6-5 and TRBJ2-7; 11 nucleotides align to TRBD1. J lost 6 bases, V lost 6 bases, and 4 bases had no gene match. The CDR3 totals 13 residues. Per the germline V gene, CDR1 is MNHEY and CDR2 is SVGAGI. This chain's CDR3 is CASSGDRGGEQYF. The CDR3 bases are TGTGCCAGCAGCGGGGACAGGGGGGGCGAGCAGTACTTC.

V is TRBV30 and J is TRBJ1-6; D possibly corresponds to TRBD1 (5 bases). V was cut by 5 bases and J by 6 bases, with 11 bases left in between. CDR1 and CDR2 (germline): GTSNPN, SVGIG (reference sequence). This CDR3 is built from 13 residues. CDR3 residues: CAWDRQGNSPLHF. Here the CDR3 DNA reads TGTGCCTGGGATCGTCAGGGTAATTCACCCCTCCACTTT. The complete variable domain, with remaining parts taken from reference TRBV30 and TRBJ1-6, reads SQTIHQWPATLVQPVGSPLSLECTVEGTSNPNLYWYRQAAGRGLQLLFYSVGIGQISSEVPQNLSASRPQDRQFILSSKKLLLSDSGFYLCAWDRQGNSPLHFGNGTRLTVT.

This clone has only a few counts. The chain joins TRBV27 to TRBJ2-3, with TRBD2 as a possible D gene (6 bases). Deletions cut 4 bases from V and 2 bases from J, with 7 bases between. The CDR3 spans 13 residues. Germline CDR1 and CDR2: MNHEY and SMNVEV (reference sequence). For the CDR3, the DNA is TGTGCCAGCAGTTGGGGACTCACAGATACGCAGTATTTT. Protein sequence: CASSWGLTDTQYF.

In DNA form, the CDR3 reads TGTGCCAGCAGCTGGAGACCGGGACAAATCGCCTACGAGCAGTACTTC. Translated, it gives CASSWRPGQIAYEQYF. V usage is TRBV5-4 and J usage is TRBJ2-7; perhaps TRBD1 as D (6 bases). The germline gives CDR1 SGHNT, CDR2 YYREEE (reference sequence). The CDR3 totals 16 residues. V lost 3 bases to trimming and J lost 2 bases, with 18 bases between them.

The gene calls are TRBV28 and TRBJ1-2; D not resolved. Trimming left V 7 bases short and J 5 bases short, with 8 bases between. This CDR3 spans 11 amino acids. Germline CDR1 MDHEN, CDR2 SYDVKM. The CDR3 sequence: CASTSFYGYTF. CDR3 sequence (DNA): TGTGCCAGCACGAGTTTTTATGGCTACACCTTC.